The clone carrying this TCR beta chain turned up a few times. Time point meaning: blood 4 weeks post-SBRT, at nephrectomy. The treatment was: 15 Gy SBRT to primary tumor, nephrectomy 4 weeks later. The sample is drawn from a study of radiation and T cells in renal cell carcinoma. CDR1 and CDR2 from the germline V gene are SGHDN and FVKESK. The germline V and J ends were trimmed by 4 bases and 6 bases, with 6 bases remaining between them. CDR3 length: 11 residues. Clones were read by immunoSEQ multiplex PCR, and TCRdb kept only the in-frame ones, dropping some. The table shows about 86,000 clones, with around four fifths occurring only once.

The origin of this receptor is a man aged 50-59 years with renal cell carcinoma. The rearrangement links TRBV14 to TRBJ1-1; D gene unclear. Sequencing used blood, obtained from a patient whose treatment included radiotherapy and nephrectomy. The CDR3 DNA is TGTGCCAGCAGCCCCTTCGCTGAAGCTTTCTTT. It is translated as CASSPFAEAFF.